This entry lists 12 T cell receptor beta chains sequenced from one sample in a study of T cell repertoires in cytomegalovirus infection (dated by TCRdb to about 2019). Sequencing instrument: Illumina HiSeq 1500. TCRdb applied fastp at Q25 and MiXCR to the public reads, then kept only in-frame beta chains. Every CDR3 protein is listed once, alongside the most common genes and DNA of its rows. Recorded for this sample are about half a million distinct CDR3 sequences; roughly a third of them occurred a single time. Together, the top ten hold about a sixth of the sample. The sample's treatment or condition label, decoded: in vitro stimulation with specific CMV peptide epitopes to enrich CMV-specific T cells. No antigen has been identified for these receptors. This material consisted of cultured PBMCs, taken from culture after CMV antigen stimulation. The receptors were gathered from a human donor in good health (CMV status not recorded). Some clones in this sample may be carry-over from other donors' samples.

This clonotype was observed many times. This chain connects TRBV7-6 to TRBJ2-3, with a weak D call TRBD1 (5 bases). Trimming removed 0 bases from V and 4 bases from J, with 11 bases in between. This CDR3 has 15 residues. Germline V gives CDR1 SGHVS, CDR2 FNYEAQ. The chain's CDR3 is CASSLAGVSSDTQYF. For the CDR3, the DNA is TGTGCCAGCAGCTTAGCAGGGGTCAGTTCAGATACGCAGTATTTT.

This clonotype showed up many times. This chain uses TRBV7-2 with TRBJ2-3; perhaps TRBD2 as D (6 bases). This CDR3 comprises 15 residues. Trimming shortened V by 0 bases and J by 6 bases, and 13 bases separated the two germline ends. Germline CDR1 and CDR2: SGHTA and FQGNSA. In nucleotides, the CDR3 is TGTGCCAGCAGCTTAGCGCTAGCGTCAAGCGATACGCAGTATTTT. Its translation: CASSLALASSDTQYF.

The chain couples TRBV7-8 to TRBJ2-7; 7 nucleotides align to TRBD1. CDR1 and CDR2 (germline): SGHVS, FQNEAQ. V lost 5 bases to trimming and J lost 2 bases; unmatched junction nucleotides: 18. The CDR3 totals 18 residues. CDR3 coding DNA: TGTGCCAGCAGCCGACGGCCCACGCCGGGACAGAGACCCTACGAGCAGTACTTC. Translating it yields CASSRRPTPGQRPYEQYF.

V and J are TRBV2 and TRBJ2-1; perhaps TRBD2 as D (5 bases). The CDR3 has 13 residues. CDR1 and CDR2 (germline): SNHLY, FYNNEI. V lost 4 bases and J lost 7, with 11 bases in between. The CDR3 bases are TGTGCCAGCAGTGTAAGGGAGTGGAATGAGCAGTTCTTC. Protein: CASSVREWNEQFF. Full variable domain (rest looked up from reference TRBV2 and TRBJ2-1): EPEVTQTPSHQVTQMGQEVILRCVPISNHLYFYWYRQILGQKVEFLVSFYNNEISEKSEIFDDQFSVERPDGSNFTLKIRSTKLEDSAMYFCASSVREWNEQFFGPGTRLTVL.

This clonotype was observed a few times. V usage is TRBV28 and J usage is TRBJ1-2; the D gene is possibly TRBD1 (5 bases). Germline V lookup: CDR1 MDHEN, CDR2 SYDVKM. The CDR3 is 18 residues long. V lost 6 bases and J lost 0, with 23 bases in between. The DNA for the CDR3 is TGTGCCAGCAGGTCTATAAACTGGGGACGAACTTCTAACTATGGCTACACCTTC. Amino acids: CASRSINWGRTSNYGYTF.

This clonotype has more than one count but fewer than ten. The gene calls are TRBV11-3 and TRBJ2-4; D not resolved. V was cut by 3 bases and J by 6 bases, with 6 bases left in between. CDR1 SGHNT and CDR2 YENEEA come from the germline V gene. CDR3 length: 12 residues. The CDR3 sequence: CASSFPGNIQYF. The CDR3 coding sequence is TGTGCCAGCAGCTTCCCGGGAAACATTCAGTACTTC.

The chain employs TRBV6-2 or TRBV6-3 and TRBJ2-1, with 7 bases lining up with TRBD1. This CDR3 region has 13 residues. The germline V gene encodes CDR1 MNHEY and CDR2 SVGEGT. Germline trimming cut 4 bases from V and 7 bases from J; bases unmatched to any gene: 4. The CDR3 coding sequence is TGTGCCAGCAGTTCGGGACAGCTTAATGAGCAGTTCTTC. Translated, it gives CASSSGQLNEQFF.

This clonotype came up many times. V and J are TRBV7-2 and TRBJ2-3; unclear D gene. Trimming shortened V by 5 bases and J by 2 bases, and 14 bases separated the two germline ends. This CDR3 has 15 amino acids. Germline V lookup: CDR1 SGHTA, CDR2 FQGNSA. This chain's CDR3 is CASSPEIWNTDTQYF. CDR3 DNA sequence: TGTGCCAGCAGCCCAGAAATTTGGAACACAGATACGCAGTATTTT.

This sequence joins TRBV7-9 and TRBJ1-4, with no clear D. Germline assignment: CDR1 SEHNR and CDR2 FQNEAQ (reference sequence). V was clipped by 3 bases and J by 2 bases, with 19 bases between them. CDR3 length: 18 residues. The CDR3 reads CASSFVGWRRGTNEKLFF. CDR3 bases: TGTGCCAGCAGCTTCGTAGGTTGGAGACGTGGGACTAATGAAAAACTGTTTTTT. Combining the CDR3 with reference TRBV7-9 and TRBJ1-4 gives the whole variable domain DTGVSQNPRHKITKRGQNVTFRCDPISEHNRLYWYRQTLGQGPEFLTYFQNEAQLEKSRLLSDRFSAERPKGSFSTLEIQRTEQGDSAMYLCASSFVGWRRGTNEKLFFGSGTQLSVL.

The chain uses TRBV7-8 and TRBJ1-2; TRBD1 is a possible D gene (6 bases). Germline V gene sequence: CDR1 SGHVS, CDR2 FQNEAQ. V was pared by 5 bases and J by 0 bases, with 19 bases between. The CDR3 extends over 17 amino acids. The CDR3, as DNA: TGTGCCAGCAGCCTACAGGGTGGACTCGGATCTAACTATGGCTACACCTTC. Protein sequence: CASSLQGGLGSNYGYTF.

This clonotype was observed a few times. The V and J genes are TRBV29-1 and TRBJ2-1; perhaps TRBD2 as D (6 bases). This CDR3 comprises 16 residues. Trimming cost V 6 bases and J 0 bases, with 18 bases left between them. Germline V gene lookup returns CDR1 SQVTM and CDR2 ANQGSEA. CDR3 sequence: CSVPNPTSSSYNEQFF. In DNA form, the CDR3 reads TGCAGCGTCCCCAACCCGACTAGTAGCTCCTACAATGAGCAGTTCTTC.

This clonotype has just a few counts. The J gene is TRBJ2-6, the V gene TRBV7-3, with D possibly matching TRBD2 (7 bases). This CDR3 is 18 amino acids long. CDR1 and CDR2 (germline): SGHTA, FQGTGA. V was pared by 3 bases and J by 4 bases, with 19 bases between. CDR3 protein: CASSLFLRGRGGANVLTF. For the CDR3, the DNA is TGTGCCAGCAGCTTGTTCCTGCGGGGGCGAGGAGGGGCCAACGTCCTGACTTTC. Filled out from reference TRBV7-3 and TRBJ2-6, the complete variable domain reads GAGVSQTPSNKVTEKGKYVELRCDPISGHTALYWYRQSLGQGPEFLIYFQGTGAADDSGLPNDRFFAVRPEGSVSTLKIQRTERGDSAVYLCASSLFLRGRGGANVLTFGAGSRLTVL.